This is a list of T cell receptor beta chains from one sample in a study of CD8+ T cells in alopecia areata. Measured with immunoSEQ multiplex PCR; TCRdb has only the in-frame clones, and not every one. In the table there are some 100,000 clones, roughly 63% of which are singletons. The source material was CD8+ T cells sorted from blood, sampled at week 4, from a patient treated with tofacitinib. The receptors originated from a human donor with alopecia areata. Each CDR3 is given with its conserved first and last residue.

v_gene | CDR3aa
TRBV7-9 | CASSPGVPYEQYF
TRBV27 | CASSLSTVQGFDGYTF
TRBV6-4 | CASSDSAGGSTDTQYF
TRBV19 | CASSMQANYGYTF
TRBV2 | CAWRHTYNEQFF
TRBV25-1 | CASKSGGAYNEQFF
TRBV11-2 | CASSLVMGRGAGANVLTF
TRBV30 | CAWSPGTSEYNEQFF
TRBV4-1 | CASSQRIGTGGYEQYF
TRBV15 | CATSRGIDSLGNEQFF
TRBV27 | CASSLAIDYEQYF
TRBV5-6 | CASSLERSYEQYF
TRBV29-1 | CSVEGDLLLSYNEQFF
TRBV29-1 | CSVVGGEPYEQYF
TRBV30 | CAWTELVTEAFF
TRBV30 | CAWSAGDIGGNQPQHF
TRBV7-2 | CASSLPGSTDTQYF
TRBV7-9 | CASSLPGLAAYEQYF
TRBV29-1 | CSVEEGVYGYTF
TRBV7-9 | CASRSGQPEGYF
TRBV7-9 | CASSGDITGNGQPQHF
TRBV7-7 | CASSFETGGRGEAFF
TRBV29-1 | CSVDPPDRPRGEQFF
TRBV25-1 | CASGPGPSETQYF
TRBV30 | CAWSSGGSRQPQHF
TRBV30 | CAWSSGTYGYTF
TRBV9 | CASSAWDTYQETQYF
TRBV29-1 | CSVEARYQETQYF
TRBV29-1 | CSVDLTGGNYGYTF
TRBV5-4 | CASSPRGGASDGYTF
TRBV29-1 | CSVEPRDLNTGELFF
TRBV7-9 | CASSSGLRDPGNTIYF
TRBV29-1 | CSVEGRLGVHNEQFF
TRBV6-5 | CASSPGLPSSYEQYF
TRBV6-5 | CASSYGGAEQFF
TRBV7-8 | CASSQPGSSANTGELFF
TRBV5-1 | CASSLGQNYGYTF
TRBV29-1 | CSARGRTPEAFF
TRBV30 | CAWSALQGGGYEQYF
TRBV4-1 | CASSPVTGSSYEQYF
TRBV7-9 | CASITYGATFTDTQYF
TRBV14 | CASSQEVQIGGTEAFF